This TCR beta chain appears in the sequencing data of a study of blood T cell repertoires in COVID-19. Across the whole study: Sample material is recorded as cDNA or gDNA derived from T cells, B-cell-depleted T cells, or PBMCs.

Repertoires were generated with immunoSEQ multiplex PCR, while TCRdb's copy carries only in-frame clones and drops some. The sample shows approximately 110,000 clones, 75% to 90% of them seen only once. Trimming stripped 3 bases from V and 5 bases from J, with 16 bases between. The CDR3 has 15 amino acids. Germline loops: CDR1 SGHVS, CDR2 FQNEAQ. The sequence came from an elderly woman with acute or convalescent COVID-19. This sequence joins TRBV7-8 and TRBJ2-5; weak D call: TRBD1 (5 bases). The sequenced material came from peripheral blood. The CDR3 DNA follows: TGTGCCAGCAGCTTGTCAGGGTTTGTAAGGGAGACCCAGTACTTC. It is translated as CASSLSGFVRETQYF.